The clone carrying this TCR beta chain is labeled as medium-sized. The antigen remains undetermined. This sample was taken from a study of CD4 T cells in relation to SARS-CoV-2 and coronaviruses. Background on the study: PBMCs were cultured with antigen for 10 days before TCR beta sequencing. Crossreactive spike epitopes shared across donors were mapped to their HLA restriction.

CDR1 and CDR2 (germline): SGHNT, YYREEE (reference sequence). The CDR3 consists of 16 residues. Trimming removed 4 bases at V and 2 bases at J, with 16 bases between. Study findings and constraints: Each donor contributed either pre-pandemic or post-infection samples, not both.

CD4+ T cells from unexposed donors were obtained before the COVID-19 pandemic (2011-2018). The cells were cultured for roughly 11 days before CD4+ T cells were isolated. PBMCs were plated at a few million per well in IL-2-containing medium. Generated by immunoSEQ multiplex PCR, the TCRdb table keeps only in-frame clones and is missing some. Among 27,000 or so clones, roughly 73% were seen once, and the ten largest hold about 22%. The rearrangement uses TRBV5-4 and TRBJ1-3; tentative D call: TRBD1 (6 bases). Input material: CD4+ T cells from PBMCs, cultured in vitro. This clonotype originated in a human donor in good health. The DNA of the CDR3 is TGTGCCAGCAGCCCGGATACGGGGGCCACTGGAAACACCATATATTTT. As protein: CASSPDTGATGNTIYF. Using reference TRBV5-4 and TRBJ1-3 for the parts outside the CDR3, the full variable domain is ETGVTQSPTHLIKTRGQQVTLRCSSQSGHNTVSWYQQALGQGPQFIFQYYREEENGRGNFPPRFSGLQFPNYSSELNVNALELDDSALYLCASSPDTGATGNTIYFGEGSWLTVV.